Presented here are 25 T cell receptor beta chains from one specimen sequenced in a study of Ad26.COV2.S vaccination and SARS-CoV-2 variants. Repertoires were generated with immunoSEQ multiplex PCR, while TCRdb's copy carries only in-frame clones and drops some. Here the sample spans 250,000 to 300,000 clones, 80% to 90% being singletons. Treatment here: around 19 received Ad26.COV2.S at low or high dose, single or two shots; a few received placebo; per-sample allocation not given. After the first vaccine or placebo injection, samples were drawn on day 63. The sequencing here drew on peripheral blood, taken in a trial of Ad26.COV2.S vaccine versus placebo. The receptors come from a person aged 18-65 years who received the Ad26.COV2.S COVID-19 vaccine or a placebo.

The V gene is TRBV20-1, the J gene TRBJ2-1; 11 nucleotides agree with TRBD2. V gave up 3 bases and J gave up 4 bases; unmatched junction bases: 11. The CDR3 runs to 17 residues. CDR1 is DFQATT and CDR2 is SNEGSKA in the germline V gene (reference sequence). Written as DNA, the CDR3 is TGCAGTGCTAGTCAGGGGCCGACTAGCGGGGTTTACAATGAGCAGTTCTTC. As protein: CSASQGPTSGVYNEQFF.

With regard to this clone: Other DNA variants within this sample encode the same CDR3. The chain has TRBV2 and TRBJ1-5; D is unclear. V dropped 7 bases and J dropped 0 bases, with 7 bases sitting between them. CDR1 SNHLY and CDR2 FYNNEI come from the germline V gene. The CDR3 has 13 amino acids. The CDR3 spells CASTGNSNQPQHF. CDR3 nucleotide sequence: TGTGCCAGCACTGGAAATAGCAATCAGCCCCAGCATTTT.

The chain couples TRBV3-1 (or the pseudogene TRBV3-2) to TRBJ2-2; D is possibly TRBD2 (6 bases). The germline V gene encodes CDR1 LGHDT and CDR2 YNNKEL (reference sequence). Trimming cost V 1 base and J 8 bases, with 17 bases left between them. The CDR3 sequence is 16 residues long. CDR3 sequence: CASSQGTDPGVGELFF. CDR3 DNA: TGTGCCAGCAGCCAAGGGACCGATCCGGGGGTTGGGGAGCTGTTTTTT.

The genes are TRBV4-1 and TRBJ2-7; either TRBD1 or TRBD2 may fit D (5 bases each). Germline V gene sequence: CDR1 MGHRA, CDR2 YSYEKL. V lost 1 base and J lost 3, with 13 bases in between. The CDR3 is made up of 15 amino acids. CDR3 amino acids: CASSQVSGPLYEQYF. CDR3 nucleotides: TGCGCCAGCAGCCAAGTGTCGGGACCGCTCTACGAGCAGTACTTC.

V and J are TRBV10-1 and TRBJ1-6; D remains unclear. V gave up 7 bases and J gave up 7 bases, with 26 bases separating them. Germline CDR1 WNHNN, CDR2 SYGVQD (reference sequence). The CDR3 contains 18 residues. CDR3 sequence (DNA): TGCGCCAGCACCACCGGCTTCGCGGCGGGAGAGGGAAATTCACCCCTCCACTTT. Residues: CASTTGFAAGEGNSPLHF.

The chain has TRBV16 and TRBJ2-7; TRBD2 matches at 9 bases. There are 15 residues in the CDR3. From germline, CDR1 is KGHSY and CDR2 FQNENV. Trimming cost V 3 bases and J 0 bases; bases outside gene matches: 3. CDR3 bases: TGTGCCAGCAGCCACCTAGCGGGAAGCTCCTACGAGCAGTACTTC. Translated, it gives CASSHLAGSSYEQYF.

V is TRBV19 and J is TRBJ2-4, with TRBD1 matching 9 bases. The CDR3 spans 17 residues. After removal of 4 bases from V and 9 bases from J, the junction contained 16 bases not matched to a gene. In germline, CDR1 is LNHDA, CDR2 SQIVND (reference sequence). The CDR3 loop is CASSSVNTGTGMGIQYF. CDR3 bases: TGTGCCAGTAGTAGCGTGAACACCGGGACAGGGATGGGCATTCAGTACTTC.

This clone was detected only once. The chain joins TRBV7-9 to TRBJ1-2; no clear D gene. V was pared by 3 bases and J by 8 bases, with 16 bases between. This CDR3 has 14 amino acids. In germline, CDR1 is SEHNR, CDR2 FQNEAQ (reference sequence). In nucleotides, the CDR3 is TGTGCCAGCAGCTTTCAGGCCTGGTCAAACGGCTACACCTTC. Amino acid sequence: CASSFQAWSNGYTF. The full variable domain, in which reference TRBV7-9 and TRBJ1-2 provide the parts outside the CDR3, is DTGVSQNPRHKITKRGQNVTFRCDPISEHNRLYWYRQTLGQGPEFLTYFQNEAQLEKSRLLSDRFSAERPKGSFSTLEIQRTEQGDSAMYLCASSFQAWSNGYTFGSGTRLTVV.

The CDR3 DNA reads as TGTGCCAGCAGCCGTATAGGGGGCGAAAGCTCCTACGAGCAGTACTTC. Its translation is CASSRIGGESSYEQYF. This chain uses TRBV4-2 with TRBJ2-7; TRBD1 agrees at 7 bases. The ends lost 4 bases at V and 0 bases at J; junction bases unmatched: 9. The CDR3 loop spans 16 amino acids. CDR1 is LGHNA, CDR2 YNFKEQ, per germline.

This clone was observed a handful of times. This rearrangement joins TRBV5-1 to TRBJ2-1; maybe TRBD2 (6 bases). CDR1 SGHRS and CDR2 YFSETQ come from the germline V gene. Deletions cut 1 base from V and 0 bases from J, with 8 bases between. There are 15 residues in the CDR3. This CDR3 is CASSLLGGSYNEQFF. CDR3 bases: TGCGCCAGCAGCTTGTTGGGGGGCTCCTACAATGAGCAGTTCTTC.

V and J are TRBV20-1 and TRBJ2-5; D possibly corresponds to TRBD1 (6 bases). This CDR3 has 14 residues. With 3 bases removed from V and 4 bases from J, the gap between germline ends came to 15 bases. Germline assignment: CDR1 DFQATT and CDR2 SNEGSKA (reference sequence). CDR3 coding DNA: TGCAGTGCTAGTCGTGGGGGCTGGGGAGAGACCCAGTACTTC. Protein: CSASRGGWGETQYF.

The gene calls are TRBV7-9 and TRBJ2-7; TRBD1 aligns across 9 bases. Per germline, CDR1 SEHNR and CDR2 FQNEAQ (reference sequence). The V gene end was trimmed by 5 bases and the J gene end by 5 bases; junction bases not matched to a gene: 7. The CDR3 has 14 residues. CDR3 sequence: CASSPGTGSNEQYF. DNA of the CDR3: TGTGCCAGCAGCCCAGGGACAGGGAGCAACGAGCAGTACTTC.

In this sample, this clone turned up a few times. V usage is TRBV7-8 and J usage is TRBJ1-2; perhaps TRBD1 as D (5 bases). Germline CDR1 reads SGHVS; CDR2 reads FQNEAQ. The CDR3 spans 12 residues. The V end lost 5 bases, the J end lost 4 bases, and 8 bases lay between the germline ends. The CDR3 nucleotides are TGTGCCAGCAGCCGTGACAGCTATGGCTACACCTTC. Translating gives CASSRDSYGYTF. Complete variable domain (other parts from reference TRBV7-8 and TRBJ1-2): GAGVSQSPRYKVAKRGQDVALRCDPISGHVSLFWYQQALGQGPEFLTYFQNEAQLDKSGLPSDRFFAERPEGSVSTLKIQRTQQEDSAVYLCASSRDSYGYTFGSGTRLTVV.

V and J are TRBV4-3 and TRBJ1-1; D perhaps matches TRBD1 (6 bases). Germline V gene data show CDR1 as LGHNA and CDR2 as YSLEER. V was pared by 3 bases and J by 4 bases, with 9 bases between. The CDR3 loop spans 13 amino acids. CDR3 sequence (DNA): TGCGCCAGCAGCCACAGGGGAAGCACTGAAGCTTTCTTT. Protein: CASSHRGSTEAFF.

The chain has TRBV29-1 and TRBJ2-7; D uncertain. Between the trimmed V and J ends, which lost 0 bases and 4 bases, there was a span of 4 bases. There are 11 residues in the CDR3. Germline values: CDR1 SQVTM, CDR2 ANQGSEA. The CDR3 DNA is TGCAGCGTTGAAGAAGGATACGAGCAGTACTTC. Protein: CSVEEGYEQYF.

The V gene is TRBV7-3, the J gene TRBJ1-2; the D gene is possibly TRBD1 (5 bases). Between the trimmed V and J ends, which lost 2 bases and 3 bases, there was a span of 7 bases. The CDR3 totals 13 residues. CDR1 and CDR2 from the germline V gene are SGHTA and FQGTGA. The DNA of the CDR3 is TGTGCCAGCAGCTTAGACAGTTACTATGGCTACACCTTC. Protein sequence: CASSLDSYYGYTF. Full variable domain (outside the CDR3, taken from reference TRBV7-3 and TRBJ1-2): GAGVSQTPSNKVTEKGKYVELRCDPISGHTALYWYRQSLGQGPEFLIYFQGTGAADDSGLPNDRFFAVRPEGSVSTLKIQRTERGDSAVYLCASSLDSYYGYTFGSGTRLTVV.

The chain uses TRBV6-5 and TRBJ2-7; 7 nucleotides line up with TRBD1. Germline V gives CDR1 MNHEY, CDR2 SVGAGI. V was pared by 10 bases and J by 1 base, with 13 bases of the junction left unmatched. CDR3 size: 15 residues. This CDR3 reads CATRGMGWGSYEQYF. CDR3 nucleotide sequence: TGTGCCACCAGGGGGATGGGTTGGGGATCCTACGAGCAGTACTTC.

Written as DNA, the CDR3 is TGTGCCTGGGGGGAGGGGAACTATGGCTACACCTTC. Protein: CAWGEGNYGYTF. The rearrangement joins TRBV30 to TRBJ1-2, with TRBD1 as a possible D gene (5 bases). Germline V gives CDR1 GTSNPN, CDR2 SVGIG (reference sequence). The CDR3 consists of 12 residues. V was pared by 5 bases and J by 2 bases, with 9 bases between. The full variable domain, its missing parts supplied by reference TRBV30 and TRBJ1-2, is SQTIHQWPATLVQPVGSPLSLECTVEGTSNPNLYWYRQAAGRGLQLLFYSVGIGQISSEVPQNLSASRPQDRQFILSSKKLLLSDSGFYLCAWGEGNYGYTFGSGTRLTVV.

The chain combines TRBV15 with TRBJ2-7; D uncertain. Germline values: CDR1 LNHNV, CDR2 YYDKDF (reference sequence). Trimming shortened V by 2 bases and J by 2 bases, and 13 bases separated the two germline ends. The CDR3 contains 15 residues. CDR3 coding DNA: TGTGCCACCAGCAGATCACCCGCAGGTCCCTACGAGCAGTACTTC. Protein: CATSRSPAGPYEQYF.

CDR3 amino acids: CASSISGPPGTEAFF. CDR3 bases: TGCGCCAGCAGCATATCGGGACCGCCAGGGACTGAAGCTTTCTTT. The rearrangement links TRBV5-1 to TRBJ1-1; the D gene is possibly TRBD1 (5 bases). CDR3 size: 15 residues. V was cut by 4 bases and J by 5 bases, with 18 bases left in between. Germline V gene lookup returns CDR1 SGHRS and CDR2 YFSETQ.

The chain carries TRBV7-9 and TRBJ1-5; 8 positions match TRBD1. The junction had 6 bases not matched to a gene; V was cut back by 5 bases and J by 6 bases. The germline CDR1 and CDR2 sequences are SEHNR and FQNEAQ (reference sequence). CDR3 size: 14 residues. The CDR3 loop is CASSAGQGGQPQHF. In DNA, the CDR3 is TGTGCCAGCAGCGCAGGACAGGGAGGTCAGCCCCAGCATTTT.

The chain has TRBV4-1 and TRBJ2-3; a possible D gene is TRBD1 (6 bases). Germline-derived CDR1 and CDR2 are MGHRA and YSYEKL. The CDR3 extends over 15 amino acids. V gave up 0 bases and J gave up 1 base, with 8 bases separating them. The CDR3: CASSQDPGGTDTQYF. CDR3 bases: TGCGCCAGCAGCCAAGACCCAGGGGGCACAGATACGCAGTATTTT.

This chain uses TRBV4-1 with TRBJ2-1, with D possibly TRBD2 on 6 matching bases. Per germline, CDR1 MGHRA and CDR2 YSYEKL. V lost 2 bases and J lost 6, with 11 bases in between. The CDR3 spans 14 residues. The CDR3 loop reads CASSQTLAPNEQFF. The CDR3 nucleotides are TGCGCCAGCAGCCAAACACTAGCTCCCAATGAGCAGTTCTTC.

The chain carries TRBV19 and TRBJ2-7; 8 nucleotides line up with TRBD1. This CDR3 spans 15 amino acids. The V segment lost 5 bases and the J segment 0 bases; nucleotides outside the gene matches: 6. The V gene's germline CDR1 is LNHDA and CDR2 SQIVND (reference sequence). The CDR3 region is CASSPEQGVSYEQYF. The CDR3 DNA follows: TGTGCCAGTAGTCCCGAACAGGGGGTCTCCTACGAGCAGTACTTC.

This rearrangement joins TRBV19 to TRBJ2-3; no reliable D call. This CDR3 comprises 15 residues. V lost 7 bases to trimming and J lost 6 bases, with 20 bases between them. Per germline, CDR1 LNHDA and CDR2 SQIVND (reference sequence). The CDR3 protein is CASTSGRVSQDTQYF. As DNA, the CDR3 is TGTGCCAGTACCTCCGGACGGGTTTCACAGGATACGCAGTATTTT.